This entry features one T cell receptor beta chain sequence. As yet, its antigen is unknown. Sequenced by immunoSEQ multiplex PCR; TCRdb stores in-frame clones only, minus some. The table has around 110,000 clones, just over 90% seen once. This sample was taken from a study of graft-versus-host responses after intestinal transplantation. The CDR3 extends over 18 amino acids. Trimming removed 4 bases from V and 3 bases from J; junction bases left unmatched: 17. Per the germline V gene, CDR1 is LNHDA and CDR2 is SQIVND (reference sequence). The starting material was unstimulated CD4+ T cells sorted from spleen or lymph node cells, obtained before intestinal transplant. V usage is TRBV19 and J usage is TRBJ1-1; 7 bases match TRBD1. The TCR originated in a human donor who received an intestinal transplant. The DNA for the CDR3 is TGTGCCAGTAGTACCGGGACAGTGCTTCGAATGGGGGACACTGAAGCTTTCTTT. It is translated as CASSTGTVLRMGDTEAFF.